This T cell receptor beta chain is from a study of brain T cells in children with intractable seizures. Surgery cases with the highest brain T cell transcript signatures were chosen for sequencing. Pre-surgery treatment included at least one anti-epileptic drug. Study-wide points: Each case's top public CDR3 resembled known HCMV, EBV or influenza A CDR3s. Only CDR3 sequence similarity suggested viral specificity, without known HCMV serostatus.

This clone has more than one count but fewer than ten. Its target is unknown. Produced via immunoSEQ multiplex PCR; TCRdb's table is partial and in-frame only. The repertoire holds about 3,600 clones, with around two thirds as singletons. The source was resected brain tissue, collected at surgery. This clonotype was sampled from a girl aged 2 to 9 with Rasmussen encephalitis and intractable seizures.

The CDR3 spells CASSLGDTDTQYF. CDR3 sequence (DNA): TGCGCCAGCAGCTTGGGGGACACAGATACGCAGTATTTT. The chain links TRBV5-1 to TRBJ2-3; no clear D. V lost 0 bases, J lost 2 bases, and 4 bases lay in between. This CDR3 is built from 13 residues. Germline values: CDR1 SGHRS, CDR2 YFSETQ.